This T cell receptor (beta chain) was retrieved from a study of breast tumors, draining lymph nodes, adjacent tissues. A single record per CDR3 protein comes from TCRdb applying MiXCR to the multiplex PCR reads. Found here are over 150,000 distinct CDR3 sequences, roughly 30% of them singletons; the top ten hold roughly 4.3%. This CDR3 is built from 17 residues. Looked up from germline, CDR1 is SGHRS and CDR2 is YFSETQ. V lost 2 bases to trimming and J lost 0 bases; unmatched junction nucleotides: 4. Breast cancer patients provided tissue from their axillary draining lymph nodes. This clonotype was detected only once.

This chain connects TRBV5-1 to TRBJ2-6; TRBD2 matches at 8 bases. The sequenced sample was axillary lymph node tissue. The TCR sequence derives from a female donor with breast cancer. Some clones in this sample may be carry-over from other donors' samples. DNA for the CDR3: TGCGCCAGCAGCTTTCTAGCGGGTATCTCTGGGGCCAACGTCCTGACTTTC. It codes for CASSFLAGISGANVLTF.